What follows describes a single T cell receptor (beta chain). The data derive from a study of sequential checkpoint blockade in melanoma. Overall study: First-line arms were nivolumab then ipilimumab, or the reverse, randomized 1:1.

The data were produced by immunoSEQ multiplex PCR, yet TCRdb's version contains in-frame clones alone and is incomplete. The sample carries 15,000 to 25,000 clones, 80% to 90% recorded once. The treatment: randomized to nivolumab then ipilimumab (arm A) or the reverse (arm B). Live CD3+CD8+ CD19− CD56− cells were sorted from PBMCs. The CDR3 contains 13 residues. Trimming removed 0 bases at V and 1 base at J, with 4 bases between. Germline V gene data show CDR1 as SGHRS and CDR2 as YFSETQ. The chain combines TRBV5-1 with TRBJ1-2, with unresolved D. Specimen: CD8+ T cells sorted from blood (inferred from file names), collected from a patient given nivolumab and ipilimumab in sequence. This clonotype originated in a human donor with melanoma. DNA for the CDR3: TGCGCCAGCAGCTTGGCGAGTAACTATGGCTACACCTTC. This sequence encodes CASSLASNYGYTF.